This TCR beta chain was recorded in a study of regulatory T cells in long-lasting Graves disease. Construction of TCR beta libraries relied on iRepertoire HTBI primers and on Arm-PCR targeting CDR3 regions. In TCRdb, the multiplex PCR reads were re-called with MiXCR into one record per CDR3 protein. The sample has 600,000 to 650,000 distinct CDR3 sequences, 15% to 20% seen once. This clonotype was counted a few times. Time point meaning: newly diagnosed GD, antithyroid drugs for less than 3 months. The TCR library used RNA extracted from PBMCs. V was pared by 6 bases and J by 0 bases, with 9 bases between. Germline CDR1 is MNHEY and CDR2 is SVGEGT. The CDR3 sequence is 15 residues long. These same data were also listed under a study on T cells in Graves' hyperthyroidism and ophthalmopathy.

The source of this sequence is a woman in her twenties or thirties with Graves disease. J is TRBJ2-6 and V is TRBV6-2 or TRBV6-3; D not resolved. This specimen consisted of peripheral blood mononuclear cells (PBMCs), obtained at new diagnosis, from a patient treated with antithyroid drugs. CDR3 sequence reads: CASSPPSSGANVLTF. Written as DNA, the CDR3 is TGTGCCAGCAGCCCTCCCAGCTCTGGGGCCAACGTCCTGACTTTC.